A selection of T cell receptor beta chains follows, all from one sample in a study of cytomegalovirus exposure and HLA in healthy donors. The protocol was immunoSEQ multiplex PCR, while the TCRdb copy is restricted to in-frame clones and leaves out a portion. The sample holds 210,000 or so clones, around four fifths seen once. The sequencing input was PBMCs. Every receptor here comes from a boy under 18 in good health and CMV-seronegative. CDR3s include the opening cysteine and the closing phenylalanine or tryptophan. A D gene is named only where the DNA matches it firmly. The listing skips clone size in some rows; elsewhere it reads once, few, many or a size class.

j_call | d_call | cdr3_length | v_call | clone_size | cdr3_nt | cdr3_aa
TRBJ2-7 | TRBD1 | 15 | TRBV6-1 | few | TGTGCCAGCAGTGCCATTTCAGAGGGGGCAGACGAGCAGTACTTC | CASSAISEGADEQYF
TRBJ1-2 | TRBD1 | 16 | TRBV4-2 | NA | TGTGCCAGCAGCCAAGACATCAGGGACAGTGGATATGGCTACACCTTC | CASSQDIRDSGYGYTF
TRBJ1-2 | NA | 13 | TRBV5-1 | once | TGCGCCAGCAGCTTGGACAGGGTCTATGGCTACACCTTC | CASSLDRVYGYTF
TRBJ1-5 | NA | 13 | TRBV6-1 | once | TGTGCCAGCGGTAACCAAGAGAACCAGCCCCAGCATTTT | CASGNQENQPQHF
TRBJ1-1 | NA | 14 | TRBV5-5 | NA | TGTGCCAGCAGCCCACGGGGAAGAAACACTGAAGCTTTCTTT | CASSPRGRNTEAFF
TRBJ2-3 | TRBD2 | 18 | TRBV5-1 | NA | TGCGCCAGCAGCTCAGGGGGGGCTAGCGGGAGAGGCACAGATACGCAGTATTTT | CASSSGGASGRGTDTQYF
TRBJ1-2 | NA | 15 | TRBV11-2 | NA | TGTGCCAGCAGCCTCGGGAGGGAGCCTCTCTATGGCTACACCTTC | CASSLGREPLYGYTF
TRBJ2-1 | TRBD2 | 17 | TRBV6-1 | NA | TGTGCCAGCAGTGGGACTAGCGGGGGGGCCAGCTACAATGAGCAGTTCTTC | CASSGTSGGASYNEQFF
TRBJ2-7 | TRBD1 | 14 | TRBV5-1 | NA | TGCGCCAGCAGCTTGGGGACAGGGAGCCACGAGCAGTACTTC | CASSLGTGSHEQYF
TRBJ2-7 | TRBD2 | 14 | TRBV4-1 | NA | TGCGCCAGCAGCCCAATAGCGGGTCTCAACGAGCAGTACTTC | CASSPIAGLNEQYF
TRBJ2-2 | NA | 15 | TRBV10-1 | NA | TGCGCCAGCAGCACCGACCCGGCGGTCACCGGGGAGCTGTTTTTT | CASSTDPAVTGELFF
TRBJ2-7 | TRBD1 | 16 | TRBV5-4 | NA | TGTGCCAGCAGCTTCCTAACGGGACAGGGGCCCTACGAGCAGTACTTC | CASSFLTGQGPYEQYF
TRBJ2-1 | TRBD1 | 16 | TRBV5-4 | NA | TGTGCCAGCATTAGAGCCGGGACAGGGAACGAGGGTGAGCAGTTCTTC | CASIRAGTGNEGEQFF
TRBJ1-3 | TRBD1 | 18 | TRBV4-1 | NA | TGCGCCAGCAGCCTATTTGCCGACAGGGCCATCTCTGGAAACACCATATATTTT | CASSLFADRAISGNTIYF
TRBJ2-1 | TRBD1 | 14 | TRBV9 | NA | TGTGCCAGCAGCGCGGGACAGGGGAACAATGAGCAGTTCTTC | CASSAGQGNNEQFF
TRBJ2-3 | TRBD2 | 15 | TRBV7-9 | NA | TGTGCCAGCAGCTGGACTAGCGGGAGCACAGATACGCAGTATTTT | CASSWTSGSTDTQYF
TRBJ2-1 | TRBD2 | 16 | TRBV11-2 | once | TGTGCCAGCAGCTCGACTAGCGGGGGGAACTACAATGAGCAGTTCTTC | CASSSTSGGNYNEQFF
TRBJ2-1 | TRBD2 | 14 | TRBV29-1 | NA | TGCAGCGTTGAAAACGGGGGGGGCGGCGATGAGCAGTTCTTC | CSVENGGGGDEQFF
TRBJ2-3 | TRBD2 | 17 | TRBV5-4 | once | TGTGCCAGCAGCGCCCTGCCGGGACTAGCGGGAACAGATACGCAGTATTTT | CASSALPGLAGTDTQYF
TRBJ2-1 | TRBD2 | 12 | TRBV6-6 | NA | TGTGCCAGCAGTTACTCCTTGGGGGGGGAGTTCTTC | CASSYSLGGEFF
TRBJ1-1 | TRBD1 | 15 | TRBV6-1 | once | TGTGCCAGCAGTGCACGGGGACAGGGGACGACTGAAGCTTTCTTT | CASSARGQGTTEAFF
TRBJ2-5 | TRBD2 | 16 | TRBV11-3 | NA | TGTGCCAGCAGCTTCGGACTAGCGGGCAACAAAGAGACCCAGTACTTC | CASSFGLAGNKETQYF
TRBJ2-1 | TRBD2 | 15 | TRBV10-1 | NA | TGCGCCAGCAGTCCAACCGGGACTAGATCCCATGAGCAGTTCTTC | CASSPTGTRSHEQFF